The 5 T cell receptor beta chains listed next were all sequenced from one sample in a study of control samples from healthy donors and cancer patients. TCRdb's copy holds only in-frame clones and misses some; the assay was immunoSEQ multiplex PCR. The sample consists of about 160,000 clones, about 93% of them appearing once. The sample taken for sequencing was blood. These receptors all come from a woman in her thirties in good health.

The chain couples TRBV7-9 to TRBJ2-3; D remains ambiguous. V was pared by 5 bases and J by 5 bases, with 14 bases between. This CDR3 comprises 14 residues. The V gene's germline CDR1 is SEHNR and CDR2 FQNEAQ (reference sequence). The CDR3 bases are TGTGCCAGCAGCCCTGCGCTCGGAGTAGATACGCAGTATTTT. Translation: CASSPALGVDTQYF.

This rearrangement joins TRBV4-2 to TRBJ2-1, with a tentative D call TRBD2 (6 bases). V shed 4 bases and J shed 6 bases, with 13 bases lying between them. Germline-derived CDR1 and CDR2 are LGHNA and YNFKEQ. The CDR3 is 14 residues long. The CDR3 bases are TGTGCCAGCAGCCCGGGACTGCCCCCCAATGAGCAGTTCTTC. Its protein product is CASSPGLPPNEQFF.

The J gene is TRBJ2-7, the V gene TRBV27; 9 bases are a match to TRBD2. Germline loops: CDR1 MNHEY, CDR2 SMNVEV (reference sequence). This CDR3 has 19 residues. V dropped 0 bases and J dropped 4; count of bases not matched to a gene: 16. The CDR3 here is CASSLSHLVIAGEEYEQYF. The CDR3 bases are TGTGCCAGCAGTTTATCCCATCTCGTAATAGCGGGAGAGGAATACGAGCAGTACTTC.

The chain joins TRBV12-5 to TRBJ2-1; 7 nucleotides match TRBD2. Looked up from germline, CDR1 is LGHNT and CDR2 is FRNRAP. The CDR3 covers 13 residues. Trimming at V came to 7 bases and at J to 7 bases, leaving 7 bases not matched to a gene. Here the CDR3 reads CASAALSGNEQFF. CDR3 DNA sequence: TGTGCTAGTGCAGCTCTTAGCGGGAATGAGCAGTTCTTC.

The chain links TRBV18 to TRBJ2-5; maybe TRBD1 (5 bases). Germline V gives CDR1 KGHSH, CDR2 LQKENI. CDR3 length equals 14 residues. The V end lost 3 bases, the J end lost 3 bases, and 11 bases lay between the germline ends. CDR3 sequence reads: CASSPRVSEETQYF. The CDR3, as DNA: TGTGCCAGCTCACCCAGGGTGTCGGAAGAGACCCAGTACTTC. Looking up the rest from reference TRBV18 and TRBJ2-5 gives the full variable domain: NAGVMQNPRHLVRRRGQEARLRCSPMKGHSHVYWYRQLPEEGLKFMVYLQKENIIDESGMPKERFSAEFPKEGPSILRIQQVVRGDSAAYFCASSPRVSEETQYFGPGTRLLVL.